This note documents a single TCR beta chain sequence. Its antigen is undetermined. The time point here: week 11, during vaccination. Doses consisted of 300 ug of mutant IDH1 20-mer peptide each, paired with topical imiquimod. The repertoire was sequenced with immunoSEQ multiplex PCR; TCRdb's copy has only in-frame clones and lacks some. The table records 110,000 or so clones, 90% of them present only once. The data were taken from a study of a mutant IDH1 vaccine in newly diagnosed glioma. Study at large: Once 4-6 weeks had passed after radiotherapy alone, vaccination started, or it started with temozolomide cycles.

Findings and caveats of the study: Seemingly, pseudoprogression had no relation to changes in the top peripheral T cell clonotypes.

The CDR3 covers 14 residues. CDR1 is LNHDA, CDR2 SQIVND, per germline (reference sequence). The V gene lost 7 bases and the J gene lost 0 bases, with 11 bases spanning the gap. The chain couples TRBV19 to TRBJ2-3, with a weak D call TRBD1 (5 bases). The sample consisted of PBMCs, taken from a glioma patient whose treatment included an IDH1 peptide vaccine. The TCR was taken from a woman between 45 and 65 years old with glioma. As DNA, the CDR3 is TGTGCCAGTACTCAAGGGGCTAGCACAGATACGCAGTATTTT. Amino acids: CASTQGASTDTQYF.